This T cell receptor beta chain was sequenced in a study of cytomegalovirus exposure and HLA in healthy donors. As for the study in general: Among the 398 genotyped donors, 65% to 90% were placed in the Caucasian-associated ancestry cluster. Findings and caveats of the study: Serostatus for CMV was the only available immune exposure information. TCR beta sequences numbering roughly 16,000 were associated with HLA alleles at 0.05 false discovery rate in a later analysis. As was reported, the classifier diagnosed cytomegalovirus status with high specificity and sensitivity.

This CDR3 has 14 residues. Trimming removed 2 bases from V and 5 bases from J, with 12 bases in between. Germline V gene sequence: CDR1 SEHNR, CDR2 FQNEAQ (reference sequence). About this clone: What it recognizes is unknown.

13 Jbeta primers and 60 Vbeta primers were used for the PCR. The assay was immunoSEQ multiplex PCR, and TCRdb's table has in-frame clones only and misses some. The data show roughly 130,000 clones, approximately 85% seen once. This clonotype was obtained from a boy aged 5-17 years in good health and CMV-seronegative. V gene TRBV7-9 combines with J gene TRBJ2-5; D call uncertain. Sequenced input: PBMCs. The CDR3 here is CASSLQGKRETQYF. The DNA of the CDR3 is TGTGCCAGCAGCTTACAAGGAAAGAGGGAGACCCAGTACTTC.